This T cell receptor beta chain was obtained from a study of CD8 T cells in ankylosing spondylitis. Study results and limitations: With a CD8+ phenotype, disease-linked clones were relatively rare in peripheral blood. Earlier studies detected some motif variants in reactive arthritis synovial fluid and blood. Blood from ankylosing spondylitis patients appeared to carry a characteristic roughly 8-variant TCR beta motif.

This clonotype was picked up many times. Its antigen is not identified. Quantitative molecular-barcoded 5'-RACE generated the TCR beta libraries. TCRdb passed the 5' RACE reads through MiXCR, listing each CDR3 protein once. Among approximately 100,000 distinct CDR3 sequences listed, 8% to 10% were seen once. Sequenced input: blood, either unsorted or a sorted T cell fraction (not recorded which). This TCR derives from a male donor with ankylosing spondylitis or in good health (not recorded which).

The CDR3 region is CASSLVTSGIYGYTF. CDR3 nucleotide sequence: TGCGCCAGCAGCTTGGTGACGTCGGGTATCTATGGCTACACCTTC. This chain links TRBV5-1 with TRBJ1-2; D is undetermined. Trimming pared 0 bases from V and 4 bases from J, leaving 13 bases between. The CDR3 runs 15 residues. The germline V gene has CDR1 SGHRS and CDR2 YFSETQ.